This record looks at one TCR beta chain sequence and its context. The patients all showed relapse after autologous stem cell transplantation, while their brentuximab vedotin exposure varied. The data belong to a study of PD-1 blockade in classical Hodgkin lymphoma. Sequencing was performed with immunoSEQ multiplex PCR; in TCRdb, only in-frame clones are kept and a portion is missing. The data hold approximately 27,000 clones, with under 90% observed a single time. The CDR3 consists of 11 residues. Trimming removed 7 bases from V and 3 bases from J, with 5 bases in between. Per the germline V gene, CDR1 is SGHRS and CDR2 is YFSETQ.

The chain joins TRBV5-1 to TRBJ2-1; D remains ambiguous. The sequence was collected from a human donor with classical Hodgkin lymphoma. The material was peripheral blood mononuclear cells (PBMCs), obtained at baseline. The CDR3 is CASQVYNEQFF. The CDR3 DNA reads TGCGCCAGCCAGGTCTACAATGAGCAGTTCTTC.